This T cell receptor beta chain derives from a study of regulatory T cells in long-lasting Graves disease. The CDR3 spans 14 residues. Trimming cost V 6 bases and J 6 bases; bases outside gene matches: 6. Germline V lookup: CDR1 SGHAT, CDR2 FQNNGV. General study points: Persistent disease showed a preference for TRBV28, TRBJ1-2 and TRBJ2-5. Whereas more than 950 public clonotypes were shared by new patients, persistent patients shared more, at a few thousand.

Arm-PCR of CDR3 regions and iRepertoire HTBI primers were used to build TCR beta libraries. TCRdb recomputed calls from the multiplex PCR reads with MiXCR, one row per CDR3 protein. The table records about 240,000 distinct CDR3 sequences, roughly 21% of them present only once. Time point here: newly diagnosed GD, antithyroid drugs for less than 3 months. Generation of the TCR library employed RNA extracted from PBMCs. Patients with Graves' disease were diagnosed by American Thyroid Association guidelines. This clonotype was detected many times. Its antigen is as yet unknown. The chain recombines TRBV11-2 with TRBJ2-1, with TRBD1 matching over 9 bases. The receptor's source is a female donor with Graves disease. The specimen was peripheral blood mononuclear cells (PBMCs), collected at new diagnosis, from a patient treated with antithyroid drugs. The CDR3 bases are TGTGCCAGCAGTCCACAGGGGGCGCGCAATGAGCAGTTCTTC. Protein product: CASSPQGARNEQFF.